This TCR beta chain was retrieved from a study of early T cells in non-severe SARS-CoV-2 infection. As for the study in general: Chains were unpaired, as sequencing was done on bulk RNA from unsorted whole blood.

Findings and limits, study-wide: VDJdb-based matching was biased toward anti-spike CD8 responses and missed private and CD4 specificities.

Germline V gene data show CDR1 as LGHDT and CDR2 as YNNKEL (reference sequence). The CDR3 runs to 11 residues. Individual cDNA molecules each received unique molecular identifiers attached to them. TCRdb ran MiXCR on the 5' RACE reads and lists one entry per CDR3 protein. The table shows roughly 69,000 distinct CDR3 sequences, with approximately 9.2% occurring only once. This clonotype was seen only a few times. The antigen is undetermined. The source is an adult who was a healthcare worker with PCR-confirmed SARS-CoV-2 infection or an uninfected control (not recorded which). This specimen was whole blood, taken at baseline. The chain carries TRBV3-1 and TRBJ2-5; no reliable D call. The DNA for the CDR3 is TGTGCGTCGGCCAACCCAGGGACCCAGTACTTC. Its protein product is CASANPGTQYF.